The text below deals with one T cell receptor beta chain. This clone was counted between two and nine times. Its antigen is unknown. No much larger clone exists at a distance of one base, and base qualities are not known. This record comes from a study of PD-L1 blockade in urothelial cancer (dated by TCRdb to about 2017). With respect to the entire study: Every patient began therapy in about 2014 and was given atezolizumab 1,200 mg intravenously every 3 weeks. Whole exome sequencing and RNA sequencing of pretreatment tumors were performed alongside TCR sequencing in the same patients. An ECOG performance status of 0 or 1 was recorded for the patients, and 0 to 3 prior chemotherapy regimens had been received by the patients. Pretreatment tumor samples and matched peripheral blood, collected serially before and after atezolizumab treatment, underwent TCR sequencing. About 90% of the roughly 29 patients were males with bladder-origin urothelial cancer, and 18 of 29 reported a prior smoking history. About 10 patients achieved durable clinical benefit and 20 did not. A median of roughly 140,000 T cells and 83,000 or so unique TCRs was obtained from blood samples, and a median clonality of approximately 0.08 was observed. The study was an exploratory multi-omic analysis of somatic, immune and clinical correlates of response to PD-L1 blockade with atezolizumab in urothelial cancer. Pretreatment blood TCR-seq was available for about 27 patients, at least one posttreatment blood collection was obtained for about 25 patients, and tumor TCR-seq was available for about 25 patients. Blood samples were analyzed at 3 weeks after treatment start (second dose) and at 6 weeks after treatment start. Durable clinical benefit meant progression-free survival longer than 6 months, and TCR features were also tested against progression-free and overall survival. The research as a whole found: Small sample size (n ≈ 29) and many exploratory analyses mean the results are intended to be hypothesis-generating. Among patients with durable benefit, tumor-associated TCR clones showed greater expansion in peripheral blood 3 weeks after treatment started (n ≈ 24, p = 0.022). Improved progression-free and overall survival was associated with having pretreatment peripheral blood TCR clonality below the median.

The CDR3, cysteine through phenylalanine, is 15 amino acids long. The sequence is cut down to CDR3 DNA, 45 bases in frame from base 1. Compared with germline, V lacks 5 bases and J lacks 1 base; bases without a gene match: 5. The germline V gene (reference sequence) yields LNHDA for CDR1 and SQIVND for CDR2. A cohort of about 31 patients with locally advanced or metastatic urothelial carcinoma, treated at Memorial Sloan Kettering on a trial protocol, was included. Peripheral blood mononuclear cells were collected pretreatment and during treatment, with between 1 and 8 total time points per patient. The Qiagen DNeasy Blood extraction kit was used to purify genomic DNA from total PBMCs and from tumor samples. Collected pretreatment and during treatment, PBMCs were isolated and stored as previously described. Each PCR received spiked-in synthetic TCR analog templates so that absolute template abundance could be estimated from read counts. The immunoSEQ assay was used to amplify TCRbeta CDR3 regions from genomic DNA with bias-controlled V and J gene primers. Sequencing of rearranged TCRbeta segments was performed at approximately 20X coverage. The paper's data handling went like this. Clustering was used to correct sequencing errors, and CDR3s were annotated against IMGT to assign V, D and J genes. Out-of-frame and stop-codon sequences were excluded, and only productive TCRbeta rearrangements were used in downstream analyses. To compute clonality, Shannon entropy was normalized by the log of the number of unique productive sequences and then subtracted from one. Fisher's exact test with Benjamini-Hochberg correction, using a cutoff of adjusted p below 0.01, was how clones that differed between time points or between blood and tumor were identified. TCRdb holds this immuneACCESS table with in-frame rearrangements only. Some clones are missing; in checked studies, unresolved V genes explain under half, and the rest has no known cause. V, J and clone size were drawn from that table, and D and trimming were deduced from the DNA. This sample holds around 100,000 clones; roughly 88% were observed only once. Jointly, the top ten make up 2% to 2.5% of the sample.

This specimen was PBMCs, taken around atezolizumab (anti-PD-L1) treatment. The source is a man aged 50 to 59 with urothelial cancer. The V and J segments used are TRBV19 and TRBJ2-5, with 9 bases in between that match TRBD2. The DNA is as follows: TGTGCCAGTAGTCCCCTAGCGGGATCCCAAGAGACCCAGTACTTC. Protein translation: CASSPLAGSQETQYF.